The 22 T cell receptor beta chains below all came from one sample that was sequenced in a study of T cell changes during pregnancy in multiple sclerosis. The table came from immunoSEQ multiplex PCR; TCRdb's copy has only in-frame clones and leaves some out. The data show roughly 40,000 clones, approximately 90% seen once. Sequences were derived from CD8+ T cells from peripheral blood mononuclear cells, sampled in the first trimester of pregnancy. These receptor sequences come from a female donor with multiple sclerosis, enrolled in a pregnancy study.

The CDR3 is CASSGDSAPRPNNEQFF. DNA of the CDR3: TGTGCCAGCAGCGGCGACAGCGCCCCACGTCCGAACAATGAGCAGTTCTTC. The chain joins TRBV9 to TRBJ2-1, with D possibly being TRBD1 (5 bases). Trimming took 3 bases from V and 5 from J, leaving 21 bases between them. This CDR3 has 17 residues. Germline V lookup: CDR1 SGDLS, CDR2 YYNGEE.

The J gene is TRBJ2-1, the V gene TRBV5-5; 8 nucleotides align to TRBD2. This CDR3 is built from 16 residues. Germline loops: CDR1 SGHKS, CDR2 YYEKEE (reference sequence). Trimming at V came to 4 bases and at J to 5 bases, leaving 11 bases not matched to a gene. CDR3 coding DNA: TGTGCCAGCAGCCCTGCCGTTAGCGGGGCGGACAATGAGCAGTTCTTC. Translated, it gives CASSPAVSGADNEQFF.

This chain links TRBV6-5 with TRBJ1-2; D gene uncertain. Germline V lookup: CDR1 MNHEY, CDR2 SVGAGI. V was shortened by 5 bases and J by 0 bases, with 10 bases between the two germline ends. The CDR3 contains 14 residues. The CDR3 DNA reads as TGTGCCAGCAGTCCCGAGGGTGCTAACTATGGCTACACCTTC. It codes for CASSPEGANYGYTF.

This clone was seen once. The V and J genes are TRBV7-6 and TRBJ2-3; 14 bases map to TRBD2. The CDR3 loop spans 17 amino acids. The J segment lost 2 bases and the V segment lost 5 bases, leaving 6 bases of the junction unmatched. CDR1 and CDR2 (germline): SGHVS, FNYEAQ. CDR3 amino acids: CASSKGLAGAHTDTQYF. The CDR3 DNA reads as TGTGCCAGCAGCAAGGGACTAGCGGGGGCCCACACAGATACGCAGTATTTT. The whole variable domain, filled in from reference TRBV7-6 and TRBJ2-3, reads GAGVSQSPRYKVTKRGQDVALRCDPISGHVSLYWYRQALGQGPEFLTYFNYEAQQDKSGLPNDRFSAERPEGSISTLTIQRTEQRDSAMYRCASSKGLAGAHTDTQYFGPGTRLTVL.

The V and J genes are TRBV19 and TRBJ2-6, with TRBD2 identical over 14 bases. The J segment lost 0 bases and the V segment lost 4 bases, leaving 2 bases of the junction unmatched. Germline-derived CDR1 and CDR2 are LNHDA and SQIVND (reference sequence). This CDR3 is built from 18 residues. The CDR3 region is CASSTGLAGASGANVLTF. In nucleotides, the CDR3 is TGTGCCAGTAGTACGGGACTAGCGGGGGCCTCTGGGGCCAACGTCCTGACTTTC.

V usage is TRBV4-2 and J usage is TRBJ1-2; 7 nucleotides line up with TRBD1. Germline lookup yields CDR1 LGHNA and CDR2 YNFKEQ. The CDR3 is 15 residues long. J gave up 4 bases and V 3 bases, and 8 bases lay outside the gene matches. The chain's CDR3 is CASSQEGQPPYGYTF. In DNA, the CDR3 is TGTGCCAGCAGCCAGGAGGGACAGCCACCCTATGGCTACACCTTC.

The J gene is TRBJ1-6, the V gene TRBV4-3; the match to TRBD1 covers 8 bases. The germline gives CDR1 LGHNA, CDR2 YSLEER. This CDR3 spans 16 amino acids. V dropped 8 bases and J dropped 7; count of bases not matched to a gene: 13. CDR3: CASSRLPRGQNSPLHF. The CDR3 region has the DNA TGCGCCAGCTCGAGGCTCCCCAGGGGGCAAAATTCACCCCTCCACTTT.

The chain couples TRBV6-1 to TRBJ2-1, with 11 positions matching TRBD2. The CDR3 runs to 16 residues. V was pared by 4 bases and J by 6 bases, with 8 bases of the junction left unmatched. In germline, CDR1 is MNHNS, CDR2 SASEGT. The CDR3: CASSAQLAGGRNEQFF. CDR3 nucleotides: TGTGCCAGCAGTGCGCAGCTAGCGGGGGGCCGCAATGAGCAGTTCTTC.

A note on this clone: The sample has other DNA sequences that encode this CDR3 too. V usage is TRBV6-4 and J usage is TRBJ2-3; TRBD2 aligns across 11 bases. Germline CDR1 reads MRHNA; CDR2 reads SNTAGT. J lost 2 bases, V lost 2 bases, and 6 bases had no gene match. The CDR3 covers 17 residues. DNA for the CDR3: TGTGCCAGCAGTGACGAAATAGCGGGGGGGCCCACAGATACGCAGTATTTT. Protein sequence: CASSDEIAGGPTDTQYF.

This chain uses TRBV6-6 with TRBJ2-5, with TRBD1 identical over 8 bases. In germline, CDR1 is MNHNY, CDR2 SVGAGI (reference sequence). V was pared by 4 bases and J by 4 bases, with 2 bases of the junction left unmatched. The CDR3 length is 13 residues. This chain's CDR3 is CASSWTGLETQYF. Written as DNA, the CDR3 is TGTGCCAGCAGTTGGACAGGGTTAGAGACCCAGTACTTC.

This clone was observed many times. The chain recombines TRBV6-4 with TRBJ2-6, with a weak D call TRBD2 (7 bases). Trimming left V 3 bases short and J 4 bases short, with 13 bases between. The V gene's germline CDR1 is MRHNA and CDR2 SNTAGT. The CDR3 consists of 16 residues. CDR3 protein: CASSERGATGANVLTF. The CDR3 DNA is TGTGCCAGCAGTGAACGGGGGGCCACGGGGGCCAACGTCCTGACTTTC.

The chain is built from TRBV6-5 and TRBJ1-5, with 7 bases that match TRBD1. Germline V gene data show CDR1 as MNHEY and CDR2 as SVGAGI. CDR3 length: 14 amino acids. Trimming took 5 bases from V and 5 from J; bases not matched to a gene: 6. CDR3 sequence (DNA): TGTGCCAGCAGTCGACAGGGAGAATATCAGCCCCAGCATTTT. It codes for CASSRQGEYQPQHF.

The chain joins TRBV4-3 to TRBJ2-2; 8 bases are a match to TRBD2. In germline, CDR1 is LGHNA, CDR2 YSLEER. With 1 base clipped from V and 0 bases from J, the junction kept 7 bases outside the gene matches. This CDR3 spans 18 amino acids. The CDR3 reads CASSQGIRRGANTGELFF. CDR3 nucleotide sequence: TGCGCCAGCAGCCAAGGGATAAGGCGGGGGGCGAACACCGGGGAGCTGTTTTTT.

The genes are TRBV4-3 and TRBJ2-2, with TRBD2 identical over 7 bases. Germline-derived CDR1 and CDR2 are LGHNA and YSLEER. This CDR3 contains 16 residues. J lost 4 bases, V lost 0 bases, and 5 bases had no gene match. The CDR3 nucleotides read TGCGCCAGCAGCCAAGACCGCGGGGGAACCACCGGGGAGCTGTTTTTT. Its translation: CASSQDRGGTTGELFF.

The J gene is TRBJ1-4, the V gene TRBV6-6, with 9 nucleotides matching TRBD1. After removal of 6 bases from V and 4 bases from J, the junction contained 3 bases not matched to a gene. Germline V CDR1 and CDR2: MNHNY, SVGAGI (reference sequence). CDR3 size: 14 residues. The CDR3 here is CASRMTGGNEKLFF. DNA for the CDR3: TGTGCCAGCAGGATGACAGGGGGTAATGAAAAACTGTTTTTT.

The chain uses TRBV2 and TRBJ2-5; 7 nucleotides agree with TRBD1. Looked up from germline, CDR1 is SNHLY and CDR2 is FYNNEI. V lost 1 base, J lost 4 bases, and 3 bases stayed unmatched. The CDR3 length is 14 residues. The CDR3 loop is CASSEGRTGETQYF. CDR3 coding DNA: TGTGCCAGCAGTGAAGGAAGGACAGGAGAGACCCAGTACTTC.

This clone was picked up one time. This chain uses TRBV4-2 with TRBJ1-1; D gene uncertain. This CDR3 is 17 amino acids long. V was clipped by 1 base and J by 5 bases, with 20 bases between them. Germline values: CDR1 LGHNA, CDR2 YNFKEQ. CDR3: CASSQVPRTNWRTEAFF. The CDR3, as DNA: TGTGCCAGCAGCCAAGTACCCCGGACCAACTGGAGGACTGAAGCTTTCTTT.

This chain connects TRBV19 to TRBJ1-2; D ambiguous. Between the trimmed V and J ends, which lost 4 bases and 4 bases, there was a span of 19 bases. The CDR3 runs 16 residues. Germline CDR1 and CDR2: LNHDA and SQIVND (reference sequence). The CDR3 sequence: CASSNSLEVGTYGYTF. CDR3 bases: TGTGCCAGTAGTAACTCCCTGGAGGTGGGCACCTATGGCTACACCTTC.

The CDR3 reads CASSFRDRGWEQYF. The CDR3 bases are TGTGCCAGCAGCTTTCGTGACAGGGGCTGGGAGCAGTACTTC. The chain recombines TRBV7-9 with TRBJ2-7; 8 bases agree with TRBD1. The CDR3 loop spans 14 amino acids. The germline V gene encodes CDR1 SEHNR and CDR2 FQNEAQ (reference sequence). V trimming: 3 bases; J trimming: 7 bases; junction bases outside the gene matches: 8.

The V gene is TRBV2, the J gene TRBJ1-6; perhaps TRBD1 as D (5 bases). Germline CDR1 and CDR2: SNHLY and FYNNEI. This CDR3 contains 14 residues. The ends were cut back, 3 bases at V and 7 bases at J, with 10 bases in the middle. The CDR3 DNA follows: TGTGCCAGCAGTGAGGGGGGGAGGAATTCACCCCTCCACTTT. As protein: CASSEGGRNSPLHF.

This clone showed up just once. J is TRBJ1-2 and V is TRBV4-1; the match to TRBD1 covers 7 bases. With 0 bases clipped from V and 6 bases from J, the junction kept 13 bases outside the gene matches. Germline-derived CDR1 and CDR2 are MGHRA and YSYEKL. The CDR3 runs to 17 residues. In nucleotides, the CDR3 is TGCGCCAGCAGCCAAGATGGGTCAGGGGGTGTGGGCGATGGCTACACCTTC. It translates to CASSQDGSGGVGDGYTF.

The chain links TRBV5-1 to TRBJ1-4; 9 bases are a match to TRBD1. The J segment lost 7 bases and the V segment lost 3 bases, leaving 7 bases of the junction unmatched. This CDR3 has 15 amino acids. The V gene's germline CDR1 is SGHRS and CDR2 YFSETQ. DNA for the CDR3: TGCGCCAGCAGCTCGGATCCGACAGGGGGTGAAAAACTGTTTTTT. As protein: CASSSDPTGGEKLFF.